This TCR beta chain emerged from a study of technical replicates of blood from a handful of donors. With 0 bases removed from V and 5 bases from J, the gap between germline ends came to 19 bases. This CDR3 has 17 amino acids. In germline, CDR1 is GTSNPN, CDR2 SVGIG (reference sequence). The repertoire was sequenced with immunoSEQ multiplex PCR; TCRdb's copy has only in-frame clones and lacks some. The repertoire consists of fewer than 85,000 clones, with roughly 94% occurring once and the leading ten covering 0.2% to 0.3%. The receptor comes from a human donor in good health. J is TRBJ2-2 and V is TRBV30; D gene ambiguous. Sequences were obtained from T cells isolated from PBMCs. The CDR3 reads CAWSVRVYGFTTGELFF. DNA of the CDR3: TGTGCCTGGAGTGTACGAGTTTACGGTTTTACGACCGGGGAGCTGTTTTTT.